One sample yielded the 21 T cell receptor beta chains listed below, sequenced in a study of blood T cell repertoires in COVID-19. Sequenced by immunoSEQ multiplex PCR; TCRdb stores in-frame clones only, minus some. The table lists 40,000 or so clones, less than 80% of them singletons. Material: peripheral blood. These receptors came from a man in his 70s with COVID-19, enrolled during active disease.

The chain employs TRBV5-4 and TRBJ1-6; D gene ambiguous. CDR1 and CDR2 from the germline V gene are SGHNT and YYREEE (reference sequence). V gave up 3 bases and J gave up 9 bases, with 13 bases separating them. This CDR3 region has 14 residues. The CDR3: CASSWGESGSPLHF. The CDR3 DNA sequence: TGTGCCAGCAGCTGGGGAGAGTCGGGTTCACCCCTCCACTTT.

The chain is built from TRBV30 and TRBJ1-4; D is uncertain. The CDR3 consists of 14 residues. V dropped 3 bases and J dropped 3 bases, with 11 bases sitting between them. CDR1 GTSNPN and CDR2 SVGIG come from the germline V gene (reference sequence). CDR3 nucleotides: TGTGCCTGGAGATCCGAGGGTCCTAATGAAAAACTGTTTTTT. It specifies CAWRSEGPNEKLFF.

The V call is TRBV2, the J call TRBJ2-7; TRBD1 might be the D (7 bases). Per the germline V gene, CDR1 is SNHLY and CDR2 is FYNNEI. CDR3 length equals 13 residues. V dropped 7 bases and J dropped 4 bases, with 14 bases sitting between them. The CDR3 spells CASTDRAGYEQYF. The CDR3, as DNA: TGTGCCAGCACCGACAGGGCGGGGTACGAGCAGTACTTC.

This chain uses TRBV3-1 (or the pseudogene TRBV3-2) with TRBJ2-7, with 10 bases fitting TRBD1. The germline CDR1 and CDR2 sequences are LGHDT and YNNKEL (reference sequence). The V and J ends lost 1 base and 2 bases, in that order; junction bases with no gene match: 8. The CDR3 loop spans 17 amino acids. CDR3 nucleotide sequence: TGTGCCAGCAGCCAAGGTGGACAGGGGGTTTTTGCCTACGAGCAGTACTTC. Protein product: CASSQGGQGVFAYEQYF.

This clone was detected only a few times. The chain employs TRBV28 and TRBJ2-7, with TRBD1 matching over 9 bases. CDR3 length: 13 amino acids. Trimming at V came to 6 bases and at J to 3 bases, leaving 3 bases not matched to a gene. Germline V gene sequence: CDR1 MDHEN, CDR2 SYDVKM. CDR3 in amino acids: CASRRQGVYEQYF. The DNA of the CDR3 is TGTGCCAGCAGAAGACAGGGGGTCTACGAGCAGTACTTC.

A few counts support this clone. The genes are TRBV6-5 and TRBJ2-7; TRBD2 agrees at 7 bases. Looked up from germline, CDR1 is MNHEY and CDR2 is SVGAGI. The CDR3 loop spans 15 amino acids. Germline trimming cut 0 bases from V and 4 bases from J; bases unmatched to any gene: 6. The CDR3 spells CASSYSAGRVYEQYF. Written as DNA, the CDR3 is TGTGCCAGCAGTTACTCGGCAGGGAGGGTATACGAGCAGTACTTC.

This sequence joins TRBV10-3 and TRBJ2-3; tentatively, D is TRBD2 (6 bases). The germline V and J ends were trimmed by 5 bases and 5 bases, with 11 bases remaining between them. From germline, CDR1 is ENHRY and CDR2 SYGVKD. There are 13 residues in the CDR3. CDR3 region: CAISYGSKDTQYF. The CDR3 DNA reads as TGTGCCATCAGTTACGGGAGTAAAGATACGCAGTATTTT.

The J gene is TRBJ2-2, the V gene TRBV4-1, with D perhaps matching TRBD2 (6 bases). CDR1 is MGHRA and CDR2 is YSYEKL in the germline V gene. The CDR3 is 15 residues long. V gave up 1 base and J gave up 5 bases, with 11 bases separating them. CDR3 residues: CASSQVRGRTGELFF. The CDR3 nucleotides are TGCGCCAGCAGCCAAGTACGAGGGAGGACCGGGGAGCTGTTTTTT.

The chain carries TRBV5-1 and TRBJ2-7; 8 positions agree with TRBD2. CDR3 size: 14 residues. The germline V gene encodes CDR1 SGHRS and CDR2 YFSETQ. The V segment lost 3 bases and the J segment 3 bases; nucleotides outside the gene matches: 5. As DNA, the CDR3 is TGCGCCAGCAGCTACGAGCGGGAGTACTACGAGCAGTACTTC. Its protein is CASSYEREYYEQYF.

The V gene is TRBV4-2, the J gene TRBJ1-1, with 8 nucleotides matching TRBD1. Germline values: CDR1 LGHNA, CDR2 YNFKEQ. CDR3 size: 16 residues. J lost 1 base, V lost 0 bases, and 4 bases had no gene match. The CDR3 is CASSQDHTGGNTEAFF. In nucleotides, the CDR3 is TGTGCCAGCAGCCAAGACCATACAGGGGGGAACACTGAAGCTTTCTTT.

The chain couples TRBV9 to TRBJ1-2; 10 bases are shared with TRBD1. Germline V gene lookup returns CDR1 SGDLS and CDR2 YYNGEE. V shed 0 bases, J shed 6 bases, and the junction held 8 bases outside the gene matches. The CDR3 extends over 16 amino acids. CDR3: CASSVGGQGELDGYTF. The DNA of the CDR3 is TGTGCCAGCAGCGTAGGAGGACAGGGGGAATTGGATGGCTACACCTTC.

The chain is built from TRBV2 and TRBJ1-1; maybe TRBD1 (6 bases). The V end was cut by 5 bases, the J end by 2 bases, with 9 bases between. Germline V gene data show CDR1 as SNHLY and CDR2 as FYNNEI. The CDR3 extends over 13 amino acids. The CDR3 spells CASSRQDNTEAFF. As DNA, the CDR3 is TGTGCCAGCAGTCGACAGGACAACACTGAAGCTTTCTTT.

This clone was observed a single time. The rearrangement joins TRBV3-1 (or the pseudogene TRBV3-2) to TRBJ2-7; 9 nucleotides agree with TRBD1. The J segment lost 6 bases and the V segment lost 4 bases, leaving 10 bases of the junction unmatched. The CDR3 has 15 amino acids. In germline, CDR1 is LGHDT, CDR2 YNNKEL (reference sequence). The CDR3 bases are TGTGCCAGCAGCCCTGAGGGGACAGGGTCAGCCGAGCAGTACTTC. Its translation is CASSPEGTGSAEQYF.

The V call is TRBV3-1 (or the pseudogene TRBV3-2), the J call TRBJ1-1, with a tentative D call TRBD1 (5 bases). V shed 5 bases and J shed 3 bases, with 10 bases lying between them. This CDR3 region has 13 residues. Germline V gene sequence: CDR1 LGHDT, CDR2 YNNKEL (reference sequence). CDR3 amino acids: CASSFQGHTEAFF. CDR3 sequence (DNA): TGTGCCAGCAGCTTTCAGGGTCACACTGAAGCTTTCTTT.

The chain carries TRBV18 and TRBJ1-2; D not certain. Per the germline V gene, CDR1 is KGHSH and CDR2 is LQKENI. The CDR3 has 14 residues. V was trimmed by 2 bases and J by 3 bases, leaving 10 bases between them. This CDR3 is CASSPGAGDYGYTF. CDR3 coding DNA: TGTGCCAGCTCACCAGGTGCGGGTGACTATGGCTACACCTTC.

In this sample, this clone turned up a few times. The chain joins TRBV5-1 to TRBJ1-1, with no clear D. The CDR3 is 14 residues long. V lost 0 bases and J 1 base, leaving 7 bases between the germline ends. CDR1 is SGHRS, CDR2 YFSETQ, per germline. CDR3 residues: CASSLDTANTEAFF. The CDR3 nucleotides are TGCGCCAGCAGCTTGGATACAGCGAACACTGAAGCTTTCTTT.

This rearrangement joins TRBV5-1 to TRBJ1-2, with D unresolved. The CDR3 is 14 amino acids. The V end lost 0 bases, the J end lost 1 base, and 7 bases lay between the germline ends. CDR1 SGHRS and CDR2 YFSETQ come from the germline V gene. The chain's CDR3 is CASSLDSLNYGYTF. For the CDR3, the DNA is TGCGCCAGCAGCTTGGACAGTCTTAACTATGGCTACACCTTC. Using reference TRBV5-1 and TRBJ1-2 for the parts outside the CDR3, the full variable domain is KAGVTQTPRYLIKTRGQQVTLSCSPISGHRSVSWYQQTPGQGLQFLFEYFSETQRNKGNFPGRFSGRQFSNSRSEMNVSTLELGDSALYLCASSLDSLNYGYTFGSGTRLTVV.

The rearrangement uses TRBV4-3 and TRBJ2-2; 8 bases match TRBD1. J was trimmed by 6 bases and V by 2 bases; bases with no gene match: 2. Germline assignment: CDR1 LGHNA and CDR2 YSLEER. The CDR3 sequence is 14 residues long. CDR3 region: CASSQTGGAGELFF. DNA for the CDR3: TGCGCCAGCAGCCAAACAGGGGGTGCCGGGGAGCTGTTTTTT.

The rearrangement uses TRBV7-6 and TRBJ2-4; 9 bases are a match to TRBD2. The V segment lost 0 bases and the J segment 0 bases; nucleotides outside the gene matches: 12. This CDR3 is built from 20 residues. CDR1 and CDR2 (germline): SGHVS, FNYEAQ. CDR3 loop: CASSLAIAGVANLAKNIQYF. DNA of the CDR3: TGTGCCAGCAGCTTAGCGATAGCGGGGGTCGCTAACCTAGCCAAAAACATTCAGTACTTC.

The CDR3 spells CASSRAQARGELFF. CDR3 nucleotide sequence: TGTGCCAGCAGTAGAGCCCAGGCCCGGGGGGAACTGTTTTTT. This chain joins TRBV6-5 and TRBJ1-4, with TRBD1 as a possible D gene (5 bases). The length of the CDR3 is 14 residues. Trimming removed 5 bases at V and 12 bases at J, with 19 bases between. Germline-derived CDR1 and CDR2 are MNHEY and SVGAGI.

This clone was found a few times. V is TRBV5-1 and J is TRBJ2-1; 12 nucleotides line up with TRBD2. V shed 4 bases and J 7 bases; nucleotides not matched to a gene: 9. The CDR3 length is 16 residues. Germline CDR1 is SGHRS and CDR2 is YFSETQ. This CDR3 is CASSRGTSGFRNEQFF. As DNA, the CDR3 is TGCGCCAGCAGCCGCGGGACTAGCGGGTTTCGTAATGAGCAGTTCTTC.